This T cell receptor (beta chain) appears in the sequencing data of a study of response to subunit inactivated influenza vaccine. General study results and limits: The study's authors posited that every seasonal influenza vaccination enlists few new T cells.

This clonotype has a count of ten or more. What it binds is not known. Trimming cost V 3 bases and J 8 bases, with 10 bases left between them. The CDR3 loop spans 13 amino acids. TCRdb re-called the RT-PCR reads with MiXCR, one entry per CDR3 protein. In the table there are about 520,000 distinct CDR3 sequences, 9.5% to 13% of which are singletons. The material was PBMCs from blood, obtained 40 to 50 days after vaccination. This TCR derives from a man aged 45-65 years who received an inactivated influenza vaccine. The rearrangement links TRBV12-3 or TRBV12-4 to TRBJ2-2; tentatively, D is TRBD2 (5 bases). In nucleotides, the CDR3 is TGTGCCAGCAGTTTCGGGGAAACAGGGGAGCTGTTTTTT. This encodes CASSFGETGELFF.